These 15 T cell receptor beta chains share one sample of origin, sequenced in a study of response to subunit inactivated influenza vaccine. TCRdb passed the RT-PCR reads through MiXCR, listing each CDR3 protein once. The sample holds 550,000 to 650,000 distinct CDR3 sequences, approximately 12% seen once. The starting material was PBMCs from blood, obtained on the day of vaccination. The receptors were gathered from a man aged 45-60 years who received an inactivated influenza vaccine.

This clonotype was observed a few times. The chain is built from TRBV7-2 and TRBJ2-1; D gene unclear. Germline V gene sequence: CDR1 SGHTA, CDR2 FQGNSA. Trimming stripped 5 bases from V and 9 bases from J, with 20 bases between. The CDR3 sequence is 15 residues long. CDR3 protein: CASSAMAAFGTEQFF. For the CDR3, the DNA is TGTGCCAGCAGCGCGATGGCAGCGTTTGGAACTGAGCAGTTCTTC.

This clonotype was counted ten times or more. CDR3 protein: CASSLAIRNTEAFF. In DNA, the CDR3 is TGTGCCAGCAGCTTAGCTATCAGGAACACTGAAGCTTTCTTT. V and J are TRBV7-2 and TRBJ1-1, with D unresolved. Germline-derived CDR1 and CDR2 are SGHTA and FQGNSA. The CDR3 sequence is 14 residues long. V was cut by 0 bases and J by 1 base, with 6 bases left in between.

The rearrangement uses TRBV27 and TRBJ2-2, with 7 bases lining up with TRBD1. This CDR3 is built from 16 residues. CDR1 and CDR2 from the germline V gene are MNHEY and SMNVEV (reference sequence). The ends lost 3 bases at V and 1 base at J; junction bases unmatched: 5. For the CDR3, the DNA is TGTGCCAGCAGTTTGCTGGGACAGCTGAACACCGGGGAGCTGTTTTTT. It translates to CASSLLGQLNTGELFF.

In its sample, this clonotype was seen a few times. This chain uses TRBV4-3 with TRBJ1-2; D may be TRBD1 (5 bases). CDR3 length equals 14 residues. Germline V gene sequence: CDR1 LGHNA, CDR2 YSLEER. Trimming took 1 base from V and 6 from J, leaving 12 bases between them. The CDR3 nucleotides read TGCGCCAGCAGCCAAGGTCTCCAGGGCAATGGCTACACCTTC. It specifies CASSQGLQGNGYTF.

This clonotype was seen more than once but under ten times. The chain carries TRBV7-4 and TRBJ2-7; 9 nucleotides align to TRBD2. The junction had 14 bases not matched to a gene; V was cut back by 11 bases and J by 3 bases. Germline lookup yields CDR1 SGHVT and CDR2 SQSDAQ. The CDR3 loop spans 15 amino acids. CDR3 coding DNA: TGTGCCTCCCCTGGGGCGGGGGGGCTGTTCTACGAGCAGTACTTC. As protein: CASPGAGGLFYEQYF.

This clonotype was seen a handful of times. The rearrangement uses TRBV12-3 or TRBV12-4 and TRBJ1-5; D is unclear. This CDR3 spans 13 amino acids. The germline V and J ends were trimmed by 2 bases and 5 bases, with 7 bases remaining between them. CDR3 residues: CASSLRVDQPQHF. DNA of the CDR3: TGTGCCAGCAGTTTAAGGGTGGATCAGCCCCAGCATTTT.

The chain couples TRBV27 to TRBJ1-4; no clear D. The CDR3 contains 16 residues. V was trimmed by 2 bases and J by 4 bases, leaving 14 bases between them. Looked up from germline, CDR1 is MNHEY and CDR2 is SMNVEV (reference sequence). The CDR3 loop is CASSLGFGYDNEKLFF. CDR3 nucleotide sequence: TGTGCCAGCAGTTTAGGTTTCGGGTACGATAATGAAAAACTGTTTTTT. Supplemented by reference TRBV27 and TRBJ1-4, the full variable domain reads EAQVTQNPRYLITVTGKKLTVTCSQNMNHEYMSWYRQDPGLGLRQIYYSMNVEVTDKGDVPEGYKVSRKEKRNFPLILESPSPNQTSLYFCASSLGFGYDNEKLFFGSGTQLSVL.

A few counts support this clonotype. The chain is built from TRBV20-1 and TRBJ2-3; D uncertain. CDR3 length: 14 amino acids. CDR1 and CDR2 (germline): DFQATT, SNEGSKA (reference sequence). Trimming shortened V by 2 bases and J by 3 bases, and 12 bases separated the two germline ends. CDR3 sequence: CSARSGTVTDTQYF. The CDR3 DNA sequence: TGCAGTGCTAGATCAGGAACGGTTACAGATACGCAGTATTTT.

This clonotype was found a few times. V is TRBV7-2 and J is TRBJ2-7; 9 bases align to TRBD1. CDR1 is SGHTA and CDR2 is FQGNSA in the germline V gene. V lost 6 bases, J lost 8 bases, and 8 bases stayed unmatched. CDR3 size: 13 residues. The CDR3 DNA sequence: TGTGCCAGCAGTCTCGGGGACAGGGCACAGCAGTACTTC. Residues: CASSLGDRAQQYF.

This rearrangement joins TRBV7-2 to TRBJ2-3; D tentatively reads TRBD1 or TRBD2 (5 bases each). CDR1 SGHTA and CDR2 FQGNSA come from the germline V gene. The CDR3 sequence is 15 residues long. V lost 5 bases and J 3 bases, leaving 15 bases between the germline ends. The CDR3 DNA is TGTGCCAGCAGCGCCAGAGGGGCGAGAACAGATACGCAGTATTTT. Translating gives CASSARGARTDTQYF.

This clonotype has at least ten counts. The chain links TRBV25-1 to TRBJ2-7; TRBD1 aligns across 7 bases. In germline, CDR1 is MGHDK, CDR2 SYGVNS. The CDR3 length is 14 residues. Trimming removed 5 bases from V and 2 bases from J; junction bases left unmatched: 6. Written as DNA, the CDR3 is TGTGCCAGCAGTTTTGGGACAGATACCTACGAGCAGTACTTC. Protein product: CASSFGTDTYEQYF.

The chain employs TRBV24-1 and TRBJ2-1; 14 bases are a match to TRBD2. V shed 2 bases, J shed 4 bases, and the junction held 9 bases outside the gene matches. The CDR3 length is 19 residues. The V gene's germline CDR1 is KGHDR and CDR2 SFDVKD. For the CDR3, the DNA is TGTGCCACCAGTGATTCCGGGACTAGCGGGAGATGGGGTTACAATGAGCAGTTCTTC. Amino acids: CATSDSGTSGRWGYNEQFF.

J is TRBJ1-1 and V is TRBV29-1; D is ambiguous. The CDR3 has 10 residues. With 7 bases removed from V and 1 base from J, the gap between germline ends came to 4 bases. Germline lookup yields CDR1 SQVTM and CDR2 ANQGSEA. The CDR3 loop is CSGRNTEAFF. In DNA, the CDR3 is TGCAGCGGGCGGAACACTGAAGCTTTCTTT.

J is TRBJ2-4 and V is TRBV19; TRBD2 matches 11 bases. The ends lost 5 bases at V and 8 bases at J; junction bases unmatched: 5. The CDR3 totals 14 residues. CDR1 is LNHDA, CDR2 SQIVND, per germline (reference sequence). CDR3 region: CASSATSGSDIQYF. The CDR3 region has the DNA TGTGCCAGTAGTGCAACTAGCGGGAGTGACATTCAGTACTTC.

The rearrangement joins TRBV25-1 to TRBJ2-1; D possibly uses TRBD1 or TRBD2 (5 bases each). The V and J ends lost 6 bases and 8 bases respectively, with 14 bases between them. CDR1 and CDR2 from the germline V gene are MGHDK and SYGVNS. The length of the CDR3 is 13 residues. The CDR3: CASSRGEADEQFF. CDR3 bases: TGTGCCAGCAGCCGGGGCGAGGCTGATGAGCAGTTCTTC.